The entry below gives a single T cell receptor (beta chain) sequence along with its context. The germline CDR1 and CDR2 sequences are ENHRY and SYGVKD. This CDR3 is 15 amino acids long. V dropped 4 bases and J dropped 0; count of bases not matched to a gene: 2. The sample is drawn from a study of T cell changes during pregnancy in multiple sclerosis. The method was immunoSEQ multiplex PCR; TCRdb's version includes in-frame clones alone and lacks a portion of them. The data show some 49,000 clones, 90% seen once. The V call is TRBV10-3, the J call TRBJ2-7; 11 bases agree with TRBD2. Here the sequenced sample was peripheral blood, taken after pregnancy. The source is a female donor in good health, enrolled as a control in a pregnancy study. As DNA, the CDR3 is TGTGCCATCAGTGGACTAGCGGGGAGCTCCTACGAGCAGTACTTC. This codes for CAISGLAGSSYEQYF.